The 29 T cell receptor beta chains reported below all come from one sample, sequenced in a study of blood T cell repertoires in COVID-19. Only in-frame clones appear in the TCRdb table, and some are missing; sequencing was by immunoSEQ multiplex PCR. The sample lists approximately 70,000 clones, 85% to 90% occurring once. The source material was peripheral blood. Every receptor here comes from a man in his 70s with active COVID-19.

The rearrangement uses TRBV25-1 and TRBJ2-2, with TRBD1 matching 10 bases. J gave up 6 bases and V 6 bases, and 7 bases lay outside the gene matches. The CDR3 spans 15 residues. Germline V gene lookup returns CDR1 MGHDK and CDR2 SYGVNS. This CDR3 is CASSRQGALAGELFF. The CDR3 nucleotides are TGTGCCAGCAGCCGACAGGGGGCCCTGGCCGGGGAGCTGTTTTTT.

This clone was recorded once. V usage is TRBV27 and J usage is TRBJ2-4, with 9 bases aligning to TRBD2. The CDR3 sequence is 16 residues long. Germline CDR1 reads MNHEY; CDR2 reads SMNVEV (reference sequence). The trim removed 7 bases at V and 6 bases at J, leaving 13 bases unmatched. CDR3 coding DNA: TGTGCCAGCACCCAAGGTAGCGGGAGTGGCGGAAACATTCAGTACTTC. Translated, it gives CASTQGSGSGGNIQYF.

The chain combines TRBV7-6 with TRBJ1-6, with 11 positions matching TRBD1. The CDR3 sequence is 15 residues long. After removal of 2 bases from V and 7 bases from J, the junction contained 1 base not matched to a gene. The germline V gene encodes CDR1 SGHVS and CDR2 FNYEAQ. Written as DNA, the CDR3 is TGTGCCAGCAGCTTAAGGGACAGGGGGAATTCACCCCTCCACTTT. Encoded protein: CASSLRDRGNSPLHF.

The chain has TRBV29-1 and TRBJ2-2, with D maybe TRBD2 (7 bases). The germline CDR1 and CDR2 sequences are SQVTM and ANQGSEA. V was clipped by 2 bases and J by 3 bases, with 13 bases between them. The CDR3 covers 15 residues. The CDR3 loop is CSVERGGYDTGELFF. CDR3 nucleotides: TGCAGCGTTGAAAGGGGGGGCTACGACACCGGGGAGCTGTTTTTT.

V and J are TRBV9 and TRBJ2-1, with TRBD2 matching over 9 bases. Germline assignment: CDR1 SGDLS and CDR2 YYNGEE. V trimming: 0 bases; J trimming: 9 bases; junction bases outside the gene matches: 7. The CDR3 has 15 amino acids. DNA for the CDR3: TGTGCCAGCAGCGTAGGGGCTAGCGGGAAGGGTGAGCAGTTCTTC. It yields the protein CASSVGASGKGEQFF.

The chain couples TRBV19 to TRBJ1-5; 7 bases align to TRBD1. Per germline, CDR1 LNHDA and CDR2 SQIVND (reference sequence). The CDR3 loop spans 15 amino acids. V dropped 9 bases and J dropped 4; count of bases not matched to a gene: 12. For the CDR3, the DNA is TGTGCCAGCAGAGTTAGACAGGGACCTAATCAGCCCCAGCATTTT. As protein: CASRVRQGPNQPQHF.

The chain has TRBV6-2 or TRBV6-3 and TRBJ1-1; tentative D call: TRBD1 (5 bases). The CDR3 has 13 amino acids. Germline CDR1 is MNHEY and CDR2 is SVGEGT. The V end was cut by 8 bases, the J end by 1 base, with 11 bases between. The chain's CDR3 is CASGPTGNTEAFF. CDR3 sequence (DNA): TGTGCCAGCGGCCCCACAGGGAACACTGAAGCTTTCTTT.

In its sample, this clone was seen a few times. V and J are TRBV28 and TRBJ2-7; D is possibly TRBD1 (6 bases). The V gene lost 8 bases and the J gene lost 2 bases, with 7 bases spanning the gap. Germline V CDR1 and CDR2: MDHEN, SYDVKM. The CDR3 has 11 amino acids. The CDR3, as DNA: TGTGCCAGCGGGGGCCCCTACGAGCAGTACTTC. Translation: CASGGPYEQYF. Together with reference TRBV28 and TRBJ2-7, the CDR3 gives the full variable domain: DVKVTQSSRYLVKRTGEKVFLECVQDMDHENMFWYRQDPGLGLRLIYFSYDVKMKEKGDIPEGYSVSREKKERFSLILESASTNQTSMYLCASGGPYEQYFGPGTRLTVT.

The J gene is TRBJ2-7, the V gene TRBV24-1; D possibly corresponds to TRBD1 (6 bases). Germline V gene sequence: CDR1 KGHDR, CDR2 SFDVKD. The length of the CDR3 is 12 residues. V was trimmed by 7 bases and J by 6 bases, leaving 12 bases between them. This CDR3 is CATSTTGFEQYF. CDR3 DNA: TGTGCCACCAGCACCACAGGGTTCGAGCAGTACTTC.

The chain employs TRBV24-1 and TRBJ1-1, with 10 bases lining up with TRBD1. Germline CDR1 and CDR2: KGHDR and SFDVKD. CDR3 length: 16 amino acids. V lost 7 bases to trimming and J lost 4 bases; unmatched junction nucleotides: 11. This chain's CDR3 is CATRGDRGARSTEAFF. In DNA, the CDR3 is TGTGCCACCAGGGGGGACAGGGGCGCGAGGAGCACTGAAGCTTTCTTT.

This chain links TRBV11-3 with TRBJ2-6; 8 positions agree with TRBD2. Germline lookup yields CDR1 SGHNT and CDR2 YENEEA. J lost 6 bases, V lost 5 bases, and 6 bases had no gene match. This CDR3 is 15 amino acids long. The CDR3 region is CASSAGGVSANVLTF. DNA of the CDR3: TGTGCCAGCAGCGCCGGGGGGGTATCGGCCAACGTCCTGACTTTC. The full variable domain, its missing parts supplied by reference TRBV11-3 and TRBJ2-6, is EAGVVQSPRYKIIEKKQPVAFWCNPISGHNTLYWYLQNLGQGPELLIRYENEEAVDDSQLPKDRFSAERLKGVDSTLKIQPAELGDSAVYLCASSAGGVSANVLTFGAGSRLTVL.

The chain couples TRBV15 to TRBJ2-7; a weak D match, TRBD2 (6 bases). The V gene lost 1 base and the J gene lost 6 bases, with 19 bases spanning the gap. CDR3 size: 16 residues. The germline gives CDR1 LNHNV, CDR2 YYDKDF (reference sequence). CDR3 amino acids: CATSRGGAGPPGEQYF. CDR3 sequence (DNA): TGTGCCACCAGCAGAGGTGGGGCGGGGCCCCCAGGCGAGCAGTACTTC.

V is TRBV10-3 and J is TRBJ2-1; 9 bases fit TRBD2. The CDR3 loop spans 17 amino acids. V trimming: 6 bases; J trimming: 5 bases; junction bases outside the gene matches: 14. Germline V gene data show CDR1 as ENHRY and CDR2 as SYGVKD. The CDR3 sequence is CAISQGLARRSDNEQFF. The CDR3 nucleotides are TGTGCCATCAGCCAGGGACTAGCTCGGCGATCGGACAATGAGCAGTTCTTC.

This chain connects TRBV6-5 to TRBJ2-1; no firm D call. The V end was cut by 8 bases, the J end by 9 bases, with 20 bases between. The V gene's germline CDR1 is MNHEY and CDR2 SVGAGI. The CDR3 covers 14 residues. CDR3 DNA sequence: TGTGCCAGCTTCTCCCCCCCCGGGTCGGGTGAGCAGTTCTTC. Its translation is CASFSPPGSGEQFF.

The V gene is TRBV2, the J gene TRBJ2-2; 7 bases agree with TRBD1. The CDR3 covers 16 residues. Per germline, CDR1 SNHLY and CDR2 FYNNEI. V lost 1 base to trimming and J lost 1 base; unmatched junction nucleotides: 3. CDR3 DNA: TGTGCCAGCAGTGAAGGTTCAGGGGGGAACACCGGGGAGCTGTTTTTT. It translates to CASSEGSGGNTGELFF.

The chain is built from TRBV28 and TRBJ2-3; D possibly corresponds to TRBD2 (8 bases). Germline values: CDR1 MDHEN, CDR2 SYDVKM. The ends were cut back, 4 bases at V and 2 bases at J, with 22 bases in the middle. This CDR3 is 18 amino acids long. CDR3 DNA sequence: TGTGCCAGCAGTTGGTCACCAGGGGGTAGCGGGGCCACAGATACGCAGTATTTT. This gives the protein CASSWSPGGSGATDTQYF.

In its sample, this clone was seen once. The V gene is TRBV2, the J gene TRBJ2-7, with D possibly being TRBD1 (6 bases). Germline values: CDR1 SNHLY, CDR2 FYNNEI. The CDR3 totals 14 residues. The V and J ends lost 6 bases and 9 bases respectively, with 21 bases between them. CDR3 sequence reads: CASRDRQAQLGQYF. Here the CDR3 DNA reads TGTGCCAGCAGGGACCGACAGGCCCAGCTAGGGCAGTACTTC.

J is TRBJ1-5 and V is TRBV19; a weak D match, TRBD1 (5 bases). The CDR3 has 12 amino acids. Germline CDR1 reads LNHDA; CDR2 reads SQIVND (reference sequence). Trimming took 6 bases from V and 7 from J, leaving 10 bases between them. The CDR3 is CASRIRAQPQHF. As DNA, the CDR3 is TGTGCCAGTAGGATCAGGGCCCAGCCCCAGCATTTT.

This clone appeared once. The chain carries TRBV24-1 and TRBJ2-6; TRBD2 matches 7 bases. Trimming took 3 bases from V and 4 from J; bases not matched to a gene: 5. Germline CDR1 KGHDR, CDR2 SFDVKD. The CDR3 totals 16 residues. The CDR3 loop reads CATSDRAGVGANVLTF. In nucleotides, the CDR3 is TGTGCCACCAGTGATAGGGCGGGAGTGGGGGCCAACGTCCTGACTTTC.

The chain combines TRBV7-5 with TRBJ2-1; TRBD2 is the table's D call, not checked against the DNA. TRBV7-5 is reported as a pseudogene. This CDR3 region has 16 residues. The CDR3 is CVRSERTSGPDNEQFF. The CDR3 region has the DNA TGTGTCAGAAGCGAGCGGACTAGCGGGCCTGACAATGAGCAGTTCTTC.

This clone has only one observation. This chain connects TRBV7-2 to TRBJ2-7; no reliable D call. The CDR3 consists of 12 residues. Germline V lookup: CDR1 SGHTA, CDR2 FQGNSA. The V end lost 3 bases, the J end lost 0 bases, and 3 bases lay between the germline ends. CDR3 sequence (DNA): TGTGCCAGCAGCTTTCTCTCCTACGAGCAGTACTTC. It translates to CASSFLSYEQYF.

The V gene is TRBV9, the J gene TRBJ2-1; 16 bases line up with TRBD2. Per germline, CDR1 SGDLS and CDR2 YYNGEE. The CDR3 consists of 19 residues. V dropped 3 bases and J dropped 2; count of bases not matched to a gene: 8. CDR3 DNA: TGTGCCAGCAGCGCCTCGGGACTAGCGGGAGGGCCCCCCTACAATGAGCAGTTCTTC. Its translation: CASSASGLAGGPPYNEQFF.

V usage is TRBV11-2 and J usage is TRBJ1-4; D not resolved. Per germline, CDR1 SGHAT and CDR2 FQNNGV. This CDR3 is built from 15 residues. V dropped 0 bases and J dropped 8 bases, with 13 bases sitting between them. The CDR3 spells CASSLDLSLPEKLFF. CDR3 coding DNA: TGTGCCAGCAGCTTAGATCTGAGCTTACCCGAAAAACTGTTTTTT.

This sequence joins TRBV19 and TRBJ2-7; weak D call: TRBD1 (6 bases). This CDR3 has 15 residues. Trimming stripped 7 bases from V and 4 bases from J, with 20 bases between. The V gene's germline CDR1 is LNHDA and CDR2 SQIVND (reference sequence). CDR3 coding DNA: TGTGCCAGTACCGACGGACAGACCCCCGGGTACGAGCAGTACTTC. Protein sequence: CASTDGQTPGYEQYF.

The rearrangement joins TRBV9 to TRBJ1-5; no reliable D call. The length of the CDR3 is 13 residues. CDR1 SGDLS and CDR2 YYNGEE come from the germline V gene. V dropped 0 bases and J dropped 7 bases, with 8 bases sitting between them. The CDR3 coding sequence is TGTGCCAGCAGCGTAGGGCCGGGACAGCCCCAGCATTTT. This translates into CASSVGPGQPQHF.

The V and J genes are TRBV9 and TRBJ2-2; perhaps TRBD2 as D (5 bases). The germline V and J ends were trimmed by 7 bases and 3 bases, with 10 bases remaining between them. Germline V CDR1 and CDR2: SGDLS, YYNGEE. The CDR3 sequence is 13 residues long. CDR3 region: CASQLVDTGELFF. CDR3 coding DNA: TGTGCCAGCCAACTAGTGGACACCGGGGAGCTGTTTTTT.

This clone turned up a few times. This chain links TRBV10-3 with TRBJ1-5, with 7 bases matching TRBD1. Germline trimming cut 7 bases from V and 5 bases from J; bases unmatched to any gene: 5. Germline V gene sequence: CDR1 ENHRY, CDR2 SYGVKD. The CDR3 loop spans 13 amino acids. CDR3 sequence: CAITRDRDQPQHF. CDR3 in DNA: TGTGCCATCACCCGGGACAGAGATCAGCCCCAGCATTTT.

This chain connects TRBV7-2 to TRBJ2-2; 8 bases align to TRBD2. The germline V gene has CDR1 SGHTA and CDR2 FQGNSA. Trimming at V came to 5 bases and at J to 4 bases, leaving 12 bases not matched to a gene. This CDR3 is built from 17 residues. This chain's CDR3 is CASSPNIAGSGTGELFF. The CDR3 DNA reads TGTGCCAGCAGCCCCAACATAGCGGGATCTGGCACCGGGGAGCTGTTTTTT.

This clone has just a few counts. The chain is built from TRBV7-9 and TRBJ1-5; possible D gene TRBD1, 6 bases. Trimming took off 4 bases at V and 2 bases at J, with 24 bases between the two ends. The CDR3 has 19 residues. Germline assignment: CDR1 SEHNR and CDR2 FQNEAQ (reference sequence). In nucleotides, the CDR3 is TGTGCCAGCAGCTCCGGGGGGCAGGGACCCAGCCGCGGCAATCAGCCCCAGCATTTT. Translating it yields CASSSGGQGPSRGNQPQHF.